Listed here is a single TCR beta chain. Its specific antigen is unknown. There are no base qualities to consult, and no much larger clone falls within one base. Sequences SGHDT (CDR1) and YYEEEE (CDR2) are obtained from the germline V gene. From cysteine to phenylalanine, the CDR3 is 13 amino acids long. The kept DNA is CDR3 alone, 39 bases in frame from the first base. Trimming at the junction amounts to 6 bases on V and 3 bases on J, and the germline ends lie 10 bases apart. The sample belongs to a study of T cells after yellow fever vaccination (dated by TCRdb to between 2018 and 2021). Background on the whole study: The SMART-Seq v4 Ultra Low Input RNA kit was used to prepare libraries from fractions with low cell numbers. Bulk TCR alpha and beta repertoires were sequenced longitudinally to track T-cell clones before and after primary and booster YFV17D yellow fever vaccination. Two healthy male donors, one aged 18 to 29 and one aged 30 to 40 years, made up the cohort. Blood samples were taken at several timepoints before and after primary and secondary immunization, and bulk PBMC replicates and cell subsets were isolated.

This sample's treatment or condition label indicates: live attenuated yellow fever vaccine strain. At every blood-draw timepoint, two biological replicates of bulk PBMCs were collected. A standard Ficoll-Paque protocol was used to isolate PBMCs from peripheral blood. RNA was extracted with TriZol from bulk PBMCs, CD4 and CD8 fractions, and dextramer-positive and dextramer-negative fractions. TCR cDNA was synthesized by 5'RACE template switching, which introduced a universal primer site and unique molecular identifiers. Priming for cDNA synthesis came from both the TCR alpha and TCR beta constant segments. Library amplification used two PCR steps, and the second PCR step added sample barcodes and sequencing adapters. Sequencing of libraries was done on Illumina HiSeq 2500 (2x100 bp) or NovaSeq (2x150 bp). The source study handled its data this way. MIGEC handled demultiplexing of reads and collapsing into UMI consensus sequences, while MiXCR performed V(D)J alignment. Vaccine-responding clonotypes were defined with edgeR using replicate PBMC samples, requiring FDR below 0.01 and a log2 fold change above 5 up to day 15. Bulk clonotypes were assigned CD4 or CD8 identity according to which sequenced CD4 or CD8 repertoire held them at higher abundance. The public sequencing data were trimmed at Q25 with fastp and processed into clonotypes with MiXCR by TCRdb, which kept only in-frame beta chains. Here each entry gathers all rows of one CDR3 protein and keeps the most common genes and DNA. What appears here as the V and J calls and clone size reflects TCRdb's work, not the paper's. The sample table lists over 300,000 distinct CDR3 sequences, around 7.3% of them with a count of one. Clones ranked in the top ten supply 18% of the sample.

General conclusions and limits of the study: Because abundant contaminating clonotypes from the bulk population could be contained in FACS-sorted repertoires, computational filtering was required. A small share of clonotypes occurred in both CD4 and CD8 compartments, likely arising from convergent recombination. After the booster, most of the clones that had expanded following primary vaccination were detected again (almost 98% of CD4 and roughly nine tenths of CD8), which suggests that memory was broadly maintained. Compared with the primary T-cell response, the secondary T-cell response was faster but weaker, reaching its peak on day 5 rather than on day 15. Because only a couple of donors were included in the study, the extent to which the findings can be generalized is limited.

The receptor was isolated from a man between 18 and 29 years old who received the YFV17D yellow fever vaccine. The chain was built from TRBV5-6 and TRBJ2-1; D gene: possibly TRBD1, on 5 matching bases. The material sequenced was PBMCs, taken approximately 40 days after the first yellow fever vaccination. The DNA sequence follows: TGTGCCAGCACCCTGGACATCTACAATGAGCAGTTCTTC. It specifies CASTLDIYNEQFF.